What follows are 15 T cell receptor beta chains derived from one specimen sequenced in a study of monozygotic twins with inflammatory bowel disease. TCRdb reprocessed the 5' RACE reads, with one entry per CDR3 protein and no DNA. Found here are roughly 150,000 distinct CDR3 sequences; the top ten clones hold 2.5% to 3%. Sequencing used blood. Source of these receptors: a human donor with ulcerative colitis or Crohn's disease, or a healthy co-twin of an affected twin (not recorded which).

The rearrangement joins TRBV5-1 to TRBJ2-2. Germline V gene data show CDR1 as SGHRS and CDR2 as YFSETQ. The CDR3 contains 19 residues. The CDR3 here is CASSLSMLWGMTTPGELFF.

This chain joins TRBV6-2 or TRBV6-3 and TRBJ2-1; the D gene TCRdb calls, TRBD2, cannot be checked with no DNA. There are 15 residues in the CDR3. Germline V gene lookup returns CDR1 MNHEY and CDR2 SVGEGT. CDR3 amino acids: CASSPEGLLYNEQFF.

This rearrangement joins TRBV5-1 to TRBJ1-2; TCRdb selects TRBD1, and the lack of DNA leaves this call unchecked. The CDR3 is 15 amino acids. The germline V gene has CDR1 SGHRS and CDR2 YFSETQ. The CDR3 reads CASSASGQESYGYTF.

V gene TRBV6-1 combines with J gene TRBJ2-1; TCRdb picks TRBD1, but there is no DNA to check that call. This CDR3 comprises 16 residues. Per the germline V gene, CDR1 is MNHNS and CDR2 is SASEGT. The CDR3 loop reads CASSKAGTTAYNEQFF.

The chain uses TRBV7-8 and TRBJ2-1. CDR3 length: 12 amino acids. Per germline, CDR1 SGHVS and CDR2 FQNEAQ. CDR3 residues: CASYDDWDEQFF.

The genes are TRBV25-1 and TRBJ2-7; TCRdb's D call of TRBD2 is untestable without DNA. This CDR3 region has 16 residues. Germline CDR1 and CDR2: MGHDK and SYGVNS. CDR3 sequence: CASSPAGLSGVYEQYF.

The rearrangement links TRBV9 to TRBJ1-2. CDR1 SGDLS and CDR2 YYNGEE come from the germline V gene. The CDR3 totals 15 residues. The CDR3 protein is CASSILAGANYGYTF.

This sequence joins TRBV10-3 and TRBJ2-3; TCRdb selects TRBD1, and the lack of DNA leaves this call unchecked. Germline V gene sequence: CDR1 ENHRY, CDR2 SYGVKD. The CDR3 covers 14 residues. The CDR3 is CATFARGPGDTQYF.

The genes are TRBV20-1 and TRBJ2-2. The CDR3 totals 15 residues. Germline CDR1 reads DFQATT; CDR2 reads SNEGSKA (reference sequence). The CDR3 loop reads CSAREIGANTGELFF.

The gene calls are TRBV30 and TRBJ2-7; with no DNA, the TCRdb D assignment of TRBD1 cannot be verified. The germline CDR1 and CDR2 sequences are GTSNPN and SVGIG (reference sequence). The CDR3 runs to 13 residues. The CDR3 here is CAWSVRQGGEQYF.

The gene calls are TRBV6-1 and TRBJ2-7; absent DNA, TCRdb's TRBD1 call cannot be checked. CDR1 is MNHNS, CDR2 SASEGT, per germline. The CDR3 totals 15 residues. CDR3 residues: CASRDPGTGGYEQYF.

The V and J genes are TRBV11-2 and TRBJ2-1. CDR3 length equals 13 residues. Per the germline V gene, CDR1 is SGHAT and CDR2 is FQNNGV. Here the CDR3 reads CASSLGRFNEQFF. Supplemented by reference TRBV11-2 and TRBJ2-1, the full variable domain reads EAGVAQSPRYKIIEKRQSVAFWCNPISGHATLYWYQQILGQGPKLLIQFQNNGVVDDSQLPKDRFSAERLKGVDSTLKIQPAKLEDSAVYLCASSLGRFNEQFFGPGTRLTVL.

J is TRBJ2-7 and V is TRBV4-1; TCRdb's D gene call, TRBD2, goes unchecked for lack of DNA. Germline loops: CDR1 MGHRA, CDR2 YSYEKL. The CDR3 consists of 15 residues. CDR3: CASGFLAGVVYEQYF.

The V gene is TRBV29-1, the J gene TRBJ2-5; TCRdb's D gene call, TRBD1, goes unchecked for lack of DNA. CDR1 is SQVTM and CDR2 is ANQGSEA in the germline V gene. The CDR3 has 11 residues. This CDR3 reads CSGGQQETQYF.

This CDR3 reads CASSWGQGYEKLFF. This chain links TRBV5-1 with TRBJ1-4; the D gene TCRdb calls, TRBD1, cannot be checked with no DNA. Germline CDR1 SGHRS, CDR2 YFSETQ. The CDR3 is 14 amino acids.